These 27 T cell receptor beta chains were sequenced from one sample in a study of naive and memory T cell subsets (TCRdb year 2017). To prepare the library, UMI-ligation and nested PCR was applied. The sequencer was an Illumina MiSeq. The ligated cDNA was amplified by four rounds of PCR, in which nested alpha and beta constant region primers were used together with the SP2 primer. Using fastp at Q25 and MiXCR, TCRdb reprocessed the public reads and kept productive beta chains. Each entry merges the rows of one CDR3 protein and shows their most common DNA and genes. This sample lists over 20,000 distinct CDR3 sequences; 5.2% were detected once. The ten largest clones capture roughly 7.1% of the sample. Using 3' ligation of a UMI-containing oligonucleotide to TCR cDNA, the study laid out a robust and sensitive protocol to amplify, sequence and analyze TCRs. The sample was blood. The receptors stem from an adult in good health.

This clonotype occurred many times. V gene TRBV28 combines with J gene TRBJ2-7; no reliable D call. CDR1 is MDHEN and CDR2 is SYDVKM in the germline V gene. The CDR3 is 13 residues long. V was clipped by 8 bases and J by 2 bases, with 13 bases between them. The CDR3 region has the DNA TGTGCCAGCTCAAGATTGGCCCCCTACGAGCAGTACTTC. Translating gives CASSRLAPYEQYF. Complete variable domain (other parts from reference TRBV28 and TRBJ2-7): DVKVTQSSRYLVKRTGEKVFLECVQDMDHENMFWYRQDPGLGLRLIYFSYDVKMKEKGDIPEGYSVSREKKERFSLILESASTNQTSMYLCASSRLAPYEQYFGPGTRLTVT.

This chain connects TRBV7-2 to TRBJ1-2, with D hard to call. CDR1 SGHTA and CDR2 FQGNSA come from the germline V gene. The CDR3 is made up of 15 amino acids. Trimming cost V 2 bases and J 5 bases, with 15 bases left between them. The CDR3 DNA reads as TGTGCCAGCAGCTTACGAGAGGCTGTGAATTATGGCTACACCTTC. This sequence encodes CASSLREAVNYGYTF. The full variable domain, rest sourced from reference TRBV7-2 and TRBJ1-2, is GAGVSQSPSNKVTEKGKDVELRCDPISGHTALYWYRQSLGQGLEFLIYFQGNSAPDKSGLPSDRFSAERTGGSVSTLTIQRTQQEDSAVYLCASSLREAVNYGYTFGSGTRLTVV.

This clonotype appeared many times. The rearrangement joins TRBV5-6 to TRBJ1-2; D is unresolved. V lost 2 bases to trimming and J lost 4 bases, with 15 bases between them. Per germline, CDR1 SGHDT and CDR2 YYEEEE. This CDR3 has 15 residues. CDR3: CASSFSTLGGYGYTF. The CDR3 region has the DNA TGTGCCAGCAGCTTTAGCACGCTAGGTGGCTATGGCTACACCTTC.

This clonotype came up many times. The DNA of the CDR3 is TGTGCCAGCAGCTCCCTAGCGGGAGTGTACGAGCAGTACTTC. As protein: CASSSLAGVYEQYF. The J gene is TRBJ2-7, the V gene TRBV11-2, with 10 bases matching TRBD2. Germline V gene lookup returns CDR1 SGHAT and CDR2 FQNNGV. V shed 4 bases and J 4 bases; nucleotides not matched to a gene: 4. CDR3 length: 14 residues.

The chain combines TRBV19 with TRBJ2-5; D is ambiguous. CDR1 and CDR2 (germline): LNHDA, SQIVND (reference sequence). The CDR3 is made up of 15 amino acids. V lost 3 bases to trimming and J lost 2 bases, with 13 bases between them. This CDR3 reads CASSIDWPSQETQYF. Here the CDR3 DNA reads TGTGCCAGTAGTATCGACTGGCCGTCGCAAGAGACCCAGTACTTC.

The chain recombines TRBV6-5 with TRBJ1-5; maybe TRBD1 (5 bases). Germline V CDR1 and CDR2: MNHEY, SVGAGI. The ends were cut back, 0 bases at V and 9 bases at J, with 12 bases in the middle. The CDR3 sequence is 14 residues long. CDR3 in DNA: TGTGCCAGCAGTTACTCCCAGGCCAGGGCGCCCCAGCATTTT. Translated, it gives CASSYSQARAPQHF.

This clonotype was counted many times. The V and J genes are TRBV6-1 and TRBJ1-1; D is possibly TRBD1 (5 bases). Germline V gene lookup returns CDR1 MNHNS and CDR2 SASEGT. CDR3 size: 11 residues. Trimming removed 8 bases from V and 6 bases from J, with 10 bases in between. In nucleotides, the CDR3 is TGTGCCAGCGTGCGAGGGGCTGAAGCTTTCTTT. Residues: CASVRGAEAFF.

This clonotype was observed at least ten times. The CDR3 spells CASSHGSEQYF. DNA for the CDR3: TGTGCCAGCAGTCACGGGTCCGAGCAGTACTTC. The chain links TRBV6-2 or TRBV6-3 to TRBJ2-7; the D is unclear. The CDR3 has 11 residues. Looked up from germline, CDR1 is MNHEY and CDR2 is SVGEGT. V shed 5 bases and J shed 6 bases, with 8 bases lying between them.

This clonotype was counted at least ten times. The chain is built from TRBV18 and TRBJ1-5; no firm D call. Germline CDR1 reads KGHSH; CDR2 reads LQKENI. The V and J ends lost 2 bases and 2 bases respectively, with 7 bases between them. The CDR3 loop spans 14 amino acids. CDR3 DNA sequence: TGTGCCAGCTCACCAGGAATGGGCAATCAGCCCCAGCATTTT. This codes for CASSPGMGNQPQHF.

This clonotype came up many times. The rearrangement links TRBV11-2 to TRBJ1-4; tentatively, D is TRBD1 (6 bases). Trimming stripped 6 bases from V and 3 bases from J, with 20 bases between. The CDR3 is 17 amino acids. CDR1 SGHAT and CDR2 FQNNGV come from the germline V gene. The CDR3 bases are TGTGCCAGCAGGCCTACGTTCTGGGGGGCGGCTAATGAAAAACTGTTTTTT. This codes for CASRPTFWGAANEKLFF.

The gene calls are TRBV4-2 and TRBJ1-1, with D tentatively TRBD1 (5 bases). Trimming stripped 0 bases from V and 2 bases from J, with 7 bases between. The CDR3 has 14 amino acids. Germline V gives CDR1 LGHNA, CDR2 YNFKEQ. Here the CDR3 DNA reads TGTGCCAGCAGCCAAGATGGGGGAAACACTGAAGCTTTCTTT. Amino acid sequence: CASSQDGGNTEAFF.

Here the CDR3 reads CASRGFSGRADTQYF. DNA of the CDR3: TGTGCCAGCAGGGGGTTTAGCGGGAGGGCAGATACGCAGTATTTT. The chain combines TRBV2 with TRBJ2-3; 11 nucleotides align to TRBD2. CDR3 length: 15 residues. Germline lookup yields CDR1 SNHLY and CDR2 FYNNEI. V shed 6 bases and J 4 bases; nucleotides not matched to a gene: 6.

This clonotype was detected many times. The chain recombines TRBV12-3 or TRBV12-4 with TRBJ2-7; D gene unclear. The CDR3 is 14 amino acids. V dropped 1 base and J dropped 0 bases, with 7 bases sitting between them. This CDR3 is CASSLEANSYEQYF. The CDR3 nucleotides are TGTGCCAGCAGTTTAGAGGCCAACTCCTACGAGCAGTACTTC.

This clonotype was detected ten times or more. The chain combines TRBV29-1 with TRBJ2-7; 7 bases fit TRBD1. The CDR3 extends over 13 amino acids. Per the germline V gene, CDR1 is SQVTM and CDR2 is ANQGSEA. The V gene end was trimmed by 7 bases and the J gene end by 4 bases; junction bases not matched to a gene: 10. The DNA of the CDR3 is TGCAGCGCTATGGGACAGTCGGTGTACGAGCAGTACTTC. This translates into CSAMGQSVYEQYF.

This clonotype was picked up many times. This rearrangement joins TRBV6-4 to TRBJ2-2, with D perhaps TRBD1 (6 bases). There are 14 residues in the CDR3. Germline CDR1 reads MRHNA; CDR2 reads SNTAGT. V shed 6 bases and J shed 5 bases, with 13 bases lying between them. CDR3 sequence reads: CASRAGESTGELFF. DNA for the CDR3: TGTGCCAGCAGAGCAGGGGAGTCTACCGGGGAGCTGTTTTTT.

With regard to this clonotype: This may be a read error: a much more frequent sequence differs by one nucleotide. This chain links TRBV28 with TRBJ1-5; 7 bases are shared with TRBD1. Germline V gene data show CDR1 as MDHEN and CDR2 as SYDVKM. There are 15 residues in the CDR3. J was trimmed by 1 base and V by 5 bases; bases with no gene match: 5. CDR3: CASSRGQESNQPQHF. DNA of the CDR3: TGTGCCAGCAGTCGAGGACAGGAGAGCAATCAGCCCCAGCATTTT.

By frequency in the sample, this clonotype is medium-sized. CDR3 bases: TGTGCCAGCTCATTCACAGGGGCGGTTGAAGACACCATATATTTT. The encoded protein is CASSFTGAVEDTIYF. The gene calls are TRBV18 and TRBJ1-3, with 7 bases lining up with TRBD1. This CDR3 spans 15 amino acids. Losses at the gene ends were 5 bases for V and 8 bases for J; bases not matched to a gene: 12. The germline CDR1 and CDR2 sequences are KGHSH and LQKENI.

In this sample, this clonotype turned up many times. The CDR3 DNA is TGTGCCAGCAGCTTAGATGGGGGAGTAATCCAGGGGACGAACACCGGGGAGCTGTTTTTT. It encodes CASSLDGGVIQGTNTGELFF. This chain uses TRBV11-2 with TRBJ2-2, with D tentatively TRBD1 (6 bases). CDR1 and CDR2 from the germline V gene are SGHAT and FQNNGV. This CDR3 contains 20 residues. Trimming pared 0 bases from V and 0 bases from J, leaving 20 bases between.

This clonotype was counted many times. The chain uses TRBV3-1 and TRBJ2-7; 7 bases match TRBD2. V lost 4 bases, J lost 2 bases, and 11 bases stayed unmatched. Germline V CDR1 and CDR2: LGHDT, YNNKEL (reference sequence). CDR3 length equals 16 residues. The CDR3 bases are TGTGCCAGCAGCCCTTACCCTAGCGGCCTGACCTACGAGCAGTACTTC. This sequence encodes CASSPYPSGLTYEQYF.

Many counts were recorded for this clonotype. V gene TRBV20-1 combines with J gene TRBJ1-2; 7 bases are a match to TRBD1. The trim removed 3 bases at V and 1 base at J, leaving 8 bases unmatched. Germline values: CDR1 DFQATT, CDR2 SNEGSKA (reference sequence). The CDR3 covers 15 residues. CDR3 amino acids: CSASSYGQDNYGYTF. CDR3 nucleotide sequence: TGCAGTGCTAGTAGCTACGGACAGGATAACTATGGCTACACCTTC.

This clonotype was counted at least ten times. J is TRBJ2-4 and V is TRBV6-5; no clear D gene. In germline, CDR1 is MNHEY, CDR2 SVGAGI. The CDR3 loop spans 16 amino acids. Trimming removed 0 bases at V and 3 bases at J, with 12 bases between. The CDR3 DNA reads TGTGCCAGCAGTTACTCGAATAGGGTGGTCAAAAACATTCAGTACTTC. Its translation is CASSYSNRVVKNIQYF.

This clonotype was found many times. The gene calls are TRBV2 and TRBJ2-1; 8 bases line up with TRBD2. Germline V gene lookup returns CDR1 SNHLY and CDR2 FYNNEI. Trimming removed 8 bases from V and 10 bases from J; junction bases left unmatched: 10. CDR3 length: 13 residues. Here the CDR3 reads CASRSGREVEQFF. The CDR3, as DNA: TGTGCCAGCCGCAGCGGGAGAGAAGTGGAGCAGTTCTTC.

This clonotype was counted ten times or more. The chain carries TRBV20-1 and TRBJ2-1, with 8 bases identical to TRBD2. This CDR3 spans 14 amino acids. Unmatched junction bases numbered 8, after V lost 6 bases and J lost 4 bases. Germline V gene lookup returns CDR1 DFQATT and CDR2 SNEGSKA (reference sequence). The CDR3 bases are TGCAGTGCCGGAGGGGCGGGAGGATACAATGAGCAGTTCTTC. It yields the protein CSAGGAGGYNEQFF.

This clonotype has at least ten counts. The V call is TRBV6-5, the J call TRBJ1-1, with D perhaps matching TRBD1 (6 bases). V lost 5 bases to trimming and J lost 0 bases, with 10 bases between them. The germline CDR1 and CDR2 sequences are MNHEY and SVGAGI. This CDR3 region has 14 residues. This CDR3 is CASSGGQMNTEAFF. DNA of the CDR3: TGTGCCAGCAGTGGAGGACAGATGAACACTGAAGCTTTCTTT.

The chain carries TRBV20-1 and TRBJ1-5, with 9 bases identical to TRBD1. Germline V gene sequence: CDR1 DFQATT, CDR2 SNEGSKA (reference sequence). The CDR3 contains 14 residues. V was pared by 6 bases and J by 2 bases, with 5 bases of the junction left unmatched. The CDR3 here is CSAGTGGGNQPQHF. The DNA for the CDR3 is TGCAGTGCGGGCACAGGGGGCGGCAATCAGCCCCAGCATTTT.

This clonotype has at least ten counts. The V call is TRBV29-1, the J call TRBJ2-1; 7 bases are a match to TRBD2. J lost 9 bases, V lost 2 bases, and 1 base had no gene match. Germline V gives CDR1 SQVTM, CDR2 ANQGSEA. The CDR3 extends over 11 amino acids. DNA of the CDR3: TGCAGCGTTGAACTAGCGGTTGAGCAGTTCTTC. Translating it yields CSVELAVEQFF.

Many counts were recorded for this clonotype. The chain links TRBV6-6 to TRBJ2-7; 12 bases fit TRBD1. The CDR3 loop spans 14 amino acids. Germline trimming cut 2 bases from V and 6 bases from J; bases unmatched to any gene: 2. Germline CDR1 MNHNY, CDR2 SVGAGI (reference sequence). The CDR3 bases are TGTGCCAGCAGTTACGGGACAGGGGGCGTCGAGCAGTACTTC. Its translation: CASSYGTGGVEQYF.